The next 2 T cell receptor beta chains were all read from a single sample in a study of response to subunit inactivated influenza vaccine. Each CDR3 protein is one row after TCRdb ran MiXCR on the RT-PCR reads. The table has roughly 170,000 distinct CDR3 sequences, around a tenth seen once; the top ten hold about 11%. Sample: non-naive T cells sorted from PBMCs, taken on the day of vaccination. The receptors were gathered from a man in his fifties or sixties who received an inactivated influenza vaccine.

This sequence joins TRBV25-1 and TRBJ1-5, with D maybe TRBD1 (6 bases). The CDR3 totals 14 residues. With 3 bases removed from V and 3 bases from J, the gap between germline ends came to 9 bases. CDR1 is MGHDK and CDR2 is SYGVNS in the germline V gene. The CDR3 spells CASSETGTNQPQHF. The CDR3 region has the DNA TGTGCCAGCAGTGAGACAGGAACCAATCAGCCCCAGCATTTT.

This chain connects TRBV5-1 to TRBJ2-2, with D tentatively TRBD1 (5 bases). V shed 0 bases and J shed 4 bases, with 13 bases lying between them. The CDR3 spans 16 residues. The V gene's germline CDR1 is SGHRS and CDR2 YFSETQ. The CDR3 DNA reads as TGCGCCAGCAGCTTGGCAGGGCCCCAAGGCACCGGGGAGCTGTTTTTT. Residues: CASSLAGPQGTGELFF.